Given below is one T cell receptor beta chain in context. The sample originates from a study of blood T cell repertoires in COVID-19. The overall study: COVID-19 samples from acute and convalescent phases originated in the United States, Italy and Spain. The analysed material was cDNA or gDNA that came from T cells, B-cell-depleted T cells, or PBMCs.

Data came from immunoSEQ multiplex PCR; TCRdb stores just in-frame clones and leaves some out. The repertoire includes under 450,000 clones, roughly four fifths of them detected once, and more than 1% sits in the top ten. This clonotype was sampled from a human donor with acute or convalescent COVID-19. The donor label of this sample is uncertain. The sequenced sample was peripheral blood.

The CDR3 spells CASSLQGLLGGYTF. In DNA, the CDR3 is TGCGCCAGCAGCTTACAGGGTCTCCTGGGTGGCTACACCTTC. The rearrangement links TRBV5-1 to TRBJ1-2; possible D gene TRBD1, 6 bases. V gave up 2 bases and J gave up 7 bases, with 15 bases separating them. The CDR3 is made up of 14 amino acids. Germline CDR1 is SGHRS and CDR2 is YFSETQ.